This entry lists 3 T cell receptor beta chains sequenced from one sample in a study of blood T cell repertoires in COVID-19. Clones were sequenced by immunoSEQ multiplex PCR, and TCRdb holds only the in-frame ones, with some missing. The table shows around 67,000 clones, with approximately 84% occurring only once. Sequencing was carried out using peripheral blood. The receptors come from a man in his sixties or seventies with acute or convalescent COVID-19.

The chain joins TRBV6-6 to TRBJ1-2; the D is unclear. The CDR3 is 13 amino acids. Trimming removed 6 bases from V and 2 bases from J, with 10 bases in between. Germline loops: CDR1 MNHNY, CDR2 SVGAGI (reference sequence). The CDR3 DNA sequence: TGTGCCAGCAGACCGGGAGGGAACTATGGCTACACCTTC. Its protein product is CASRPGGNYGYTF.

This rearrangement joins TRBV5-1 to TRBJ2-1; 8 nucleotides align to TRBD1. Germline loops: CDR1 SGHRS, CDR2 YFSETQ. The CDR3 extends over 15 amino acids. With 3 bases clipped from V and 2 bases from J, the junction kept 4 bases outside the gene matches. The chain's CDR3 is CASSSGQGTYNEQFF. The CDR3, as DNA: TGCGCCAGCAGCTCCGGACAGGGAACCTACAATGAGCAGTTCTTC.

CDR3 loop: CASSHLTSGRANEQFF. The CDR3 DNA is TGTGCCAGCAGCCACCTGACTAGCGGGAGAGCCAATGAGCAGTTCTTC. The chain has TRBV3-1 (or the pseudogene TRBV3-2) and TRBJ2-1, with 12 nucleotides matching TRBD2. Germline V gene sequence: CDR1 LGHDT, CDR2 YNNKEL (reference sequence). J was trimmed by 6 bases and V by 3 bases; bases with no gene match: 6. The CDR3 contains 16 residues.